The 28 T cell receptor beta chains below come from one sample, sequenced in a study of blood T cell repertoires in COVID-19 (dated by TCRdb to the early 2020s). Receptor amplification or capture employed the immunoSEQ multiplex PCR assay. TCRdb provides this immuneACCESS table in a form limited to in-frame rearrangements. Some clones are lacking; in checked studies, under half of them reflect an unresolved V gene, and why the rest are absent is not known. The sample table records under 150,000 clones; around 88% of these occur just once. The top ten clones comprise around 26% of the sample. The sample comprised peripheral blood. The receptors derive from a human donor in a cohort sampled during active COVID-19.

The chain has TRBV27 and TRBJ2-1; 7 nucleotides match TRBD2. This CDR3 contains 9 residues. V gave up 11 bases and J gave up 8 bases; unmatched junction bases: 0. Germline CDR1 is MNHEY and CDR2 is SMNVEV (reference sequence). Here the CDR3 DNA reads TGTGCCCGGGGGGATGAGCAGTTCTTC. It is translated as CARGDEQFF.

The chain employs TRBV13 and TRBJ1-1; tentative D call: TRBD1 (6 bases). The germline gives CDR1 PRHDT, CDR2 FYEKMQ (reference sequence). Trimming took 4 bases from V and 4 from J, leaving 16 bases between them. The CDR3 contains 15 residues. The CDR3: CASSWPGQGITEAFF. DNA for the CDR3: TGTGCCAGCAGCTGGCCGGGGCAGGGGATCACTGAAGCTTTCTTT.

The chain employs TRBV18 and TRBJ2-4, with D hard to call. CDR1 KGHSH and CDR2 LQKENI come from the germline V gene. This CDR3 is built from 16 residues. V was cut by 1 base and J by 0 bases, with 10 bases left in between. CDR3 nucleotides: TGTGCCAGCTCACCACACCTACTTCTAGCCAAAAACATTCAGTACTTC. Protein product: CASSPHLLLAKNIQYF.

The sample holds a few counts of this clone. This chain links TRBV18 with TRBJ1-3, with D perhaps matching TRBD1 (6 bases). CDR1 is KGHSH and CDR2 is LQKENI in the germline V gene. The CDR3 has 14 residues. Trimming took off 1 base at V and 2 bases at J, with 6 bases between the two ends. CDR3 region: CASSPQGAGNTIYF. As DNA, the CDR3 is TGTGCCAGCTCACCACAGGGGGCTGGAAACACCATATATTTT.

This clone is a singleton in its sample. The rearrangement uses TRBV20-1 and TRBJ2-1, with 10 positions matching TRBD2. V was clipped by 3 bases and J by 6 bases; unmatched bases: 5. In germline, CDR1 is DFQATT, CDR2 SNEGSKA (reference sequence). This CDR3 is 14 amino acids long. The CDR3 loop reads CSASISGGINEQFF. Written as DNA, the CDR3 is TGCAGTGCTAGTATTAGCGGGGGGATCAATGAGCAGTTCTTC.

The rearrangement uses TRBV6-6 and TRBJ1-1; a weak D match, TRBD1 (5 bases). The ends were cut back, 7 bases at V and 6 bases at J, with 21 bases in the middle. Per the germline V gene, CDR1 is MNHNY and CDR2 is SVGAGI (reference sequence). The CDR3 totals 15 residues. CDR3 sequence: CASTISQNIGAEAFF. The CDR3 nucleotides read TGTGCCAGCACTATCTCACAAAACATAGGGGCTGAAGCTTTCTTT.

The CDR3 bases are TGTGCCAGCAGCTTAATTGGGCTAGCGGGGCAAGATACGCAGTATTTT. It specifies CASSLIGLAGQDTQYF. The V gene is TRBV7-2, the J gene TRBJ2-3, with 9 bases matching TRBD2. The germline CDR1 and CDR2 sequences are SGHTA and FQGNSA. This CDR3 region has 16 residues. Losses at the gene ends were 2 bases for V and 5 bases for J; bases not matched to a gene: 8.

The chain couples TRBV7-2 to TRBJ1-2; 7 nucleotides line up with TRBD1. The CDR3 has 13 amino acids. V gave up 5 bases and J gave up 3 bases; unmatched junction bases: 3. The germline V gene has CDR1 SGHTA and CDR2 FQGNSA. CDR3 nucleotides: TGTGCCAGCAGCCCCCAGGGGGACTATGGCTACACCTTC. As protein: CASSPQGDYGYTF.

The rearrangement links TRBV5-1 to TRBJ1-2; the D is unclear. Germline loops: CDR1 SGHRS, CDR2 YFSETQ. V was trimmed by 2 bases and J by 2 bases, leaving 10 bases between them. The CDR3 runs to 14 residues. This CDR3 reads CASSFAGSNYGYTF. The CDR3 DNA reads TGCGCCAGCAGCTTCGCGGGTTCCAACTATGGCTACACCTTC. Drawing the rest from reference TRBV5-1 and TRBJ1-2, the complete variable domain is KAGVTQTPRYLIKTRGQQVTLSCSPISGHRSVSWYQQTPGQGLQFLFEYFSETQRNKGNFPGRFSGRQFSNSRSEMNVSTLELGDSALYLCASSFAGSNYGYTFGSGTRLTVV.

This clone has a single count. The gene calls are TRBV19 and TRBJ2-7; D is unclear. The V end lost 4 bases, the J end lost 2 bases, and 12 bases lay between the germline ends. Germline-derived CDR1 and CDR2 are LNHDA and SQIVND (reference sequence). The CDR3 consists of 14 residues. The DNA of the CDR3 is TGTGCCAGTAGTACTCTGCTGGGCACCTACGAGCAGTACTTC. Amino acid sequence: CASSTLLGTYEQYF. The entire variable domain, with the rest obtained from reference TRBV19 and TRBJ2-7, is as follows: DGGITQSPKYLFRKEGQNVTLSCEQNLNHDAMYWYRQDPGQGLRLIYYSQIVNDFQKGDIAEGYSVSREKKESFPLTVTSAQKNPTAFYLCASSTLLGTYEQYFGPGTRLTVT.

This clone came up a few times. The rearrangement joins TRBV12-3 or TRBV12-4 to TRBJ2-1; no clear D. The CDR3 loop spans 13 amino acids. Trimming stripped 10 bases from V and 5 bases from J, with 15 bases between. The CDR3 here is CATNFGSHNEQFF. The DNA of the CDR3 is TGTGCCACCAACTTCGGGTCCCACAATGAGCAGTTCTTC.

The V gene is TRBV2, the J gene TRBJ2-2; D gene uncertain. The CDR3 totals 13 residues. CDR1 and CDR2 (germline): SNHLY, FYNNEI. V lost 6 bases, J lost 5 bases, and 10 bases lay in between. The CDR3 loop reads CASRPDKTGELFF. The CDR3 DNA reads as TGTGCCAGCAGACCCGACAAGACCGGGGAGCTGTTTTTT.

The chain recombines TRBV6-5 with TRBJ2-5; no reliable D call. CDR3 length: 13 amino acids. The V gene's germline CDR1 is MNHEY and CDR2 SVGAGI. V lost 7 bases and J 6 bases, leaving 15 bases between the germline ends. Here the CDR3 reads CASTPQEAQTQYF. CDR3 in DNA: TGTGCCAGCACCCCACAAGAGGCACAGACCCAGTACTTC.

The chain uses TRBV7-2 and TRBJ2-1; D perhaps matches TRBD1 (6 bases). Germline V gene sequence: CDR1 SGHTA, CDR2 FQGNSA. V gave up 6 bases and J gave up 3 bases, with 18 bases separating them. CDR3 length: 16 amino acids. The CDR3: CASSQDIGDIYNEQFF. CDR3 coding DNA: TGTGCCAGCAGTCAGGATATCGGGGACATCTACAATGAGCAGTTCTTC.

The chain uses TRBV7-3 and TRBJ2-5, with D perhaps matching TRBD1 (5 bases). The V gene lost 5 bases and the J gene lost 2 bases, with 12 bases spanning the gap. There are 14 residues in the CDR3. The germline CDR1 and CDR2 sequences are SGHTA and FQGTGA. The CDR3 nucleotides are TGTGCCAGCAGCAAGGGCCAGGGACAAGAGACCCAGTACTTC. This codes for CASSKGQGQETQYF.

The chain links TRBV5-4 to TRBJ1-1, with 7 bases that match TRBD1. The CDR3 runs 14 residues. Germline trimming cut 4 bases from V and 1 base from J; bases unmatched to any gene: 4. Germline CDR1 is SGHNT and CDR2 is YYREEE (reference sequence). CDR3 sequence reads: CASSLTGKNTEAFF. In DNA form, the CDR3 reads TGTGCCAGCAGCCTGACAGGGAAGAACACTGAAGCTTTCTTT. Complete variable domain (other parts from reference TRBV5-4 and TRBJ1-1): ETGVTQSPTHLIKTRGQQVTLRCSSQSGHNTVSWYQQALGQGPQFIFQYYREEENGRGNFPPRFSGLQFPNYSSELNVNALELDDSALYLCASSLTGKNTEAFFGQGTRLTVV.

The genes are TRBV6-2 or TRBV6-3 and TRBJ2-3; 9 bases are shared with TRBD2. V shed 5 bases and J 6 bases; nucleotides not matched to a gene: 15. Germline loops: CDR1 MNHEY, CDR2 SVGEGT. This CDR3 has 17 amino acids. CDR3 bases: TGTGCCAGCAGTCGCCCAGGGACTAGCTTCCAGGCGGATACGCAGTATTTT. Protein product: CASSRPGTSFQADTQYF.

The V and J genes are TRBV27 and TRBJ1-2, with TRBD1 identical over 8 bases. The CDR3 totals 14 residues. The V segment lost 5 bases and the J segment 4 bases; nucleotides outside the gene matches: 6. Germline values: CDR1 MNHEY, CDR2 SMNVEV (reference sequence). DNA for the CDR3: TGTGCCAGCAGTGCGACAGGGGAAGGCTATGGCTACACCTTC. Its protein product is CASSATGEGYGYTF.

This chain joins TRBV14 and TRBJ2-1; the match to TRBD2 covers 9 bases. CDR1 and CDR2 from the germline V gene are SGHDN and FVKESK. The V segment lost 4 bases and the J segment 7 bases; nucleotides outside the gene matches: 11. The CDR3 has 16 amino acids. CDR3 amino acids: CASSPHPAGGPNEQFF. CDR3 DNA sequence: TGTGCCAGCAGCCCCCACCCCGCGGGGGGGCCAAATGAGCAGTTCTTC.

This rearrangement joins TRBV7-7 to TRBJ2-3; 8 positions agree with TRBD2. The junction had 6 bases not matched to a gene; V was cut back by 5 bases and J by 5 bases. This CDR3 has 14 amino acids. The germline V gene encodes CDR1 SSHAT and CDR2 FNYEAQ (reference sequence). CDR3 residues: CASSPGGAVDTQYF. The CDR3 nucleotides are TGTGCCAGCAGCCCCGGGGGGGCGGTAGATACGCAGTATTTT.

The chain carries TRBV9 and TRBJ2-1, with D possibly being TRBD2 (5 bases). From germline, CDR1 is SGDLS and CDR2 YYNGEE. V lost 2 bases, J lost 0 bases, and 9 bases lay in between. This CDR3 comprises 15 residues. The CDR3 DNA reads as TGTGCCAGCAGCGTTCGGGGAAGCTCCTACAATGAGCAGTTCTTC. This encodes CASSVRGSSYNEQFF.

The rearrangement joins TRBV19 to TRBJ1-1; 7 nucleotides line up with TRBD1. V shed 0 bases and J 0 bases; nucleotides not matched to a gene: 4. CDR1 LNHDA and CDR2 SQIVND come from the germline V gene (reference sequence). CDR3 size: 16 residues. The CDR3 is CASSIERTGLNTEAFF. The CDR3 DNA is TGTGCCAGTAGTATAGAGCGGACAGGACTGAACACTGAAGCTTTCTTT.

The chain links TRBV19 to TRBJ2-3, with TRBD2 matching over 9 bases. The ends lost 10 bases at V and 3 bases at J; junction bases unmatched: 5. This CDR3 has 13 amino acids. Germline V lookup: CDR1 LNHDA, CDR2 SQIVND (reference sequence). CDR3 bases: TGTGCCACTGCGGGACTAGCAACAGATACGCAGTATTTT. Its translation is CATAGLATDTQYF.

The CDR3 loop is CASSPRENEQYF. The CDR3 nucleotides read TGTGCCAGCAGCCCCAGGGAAAACGAGCAGTACTTC. V gene TRBV13 combines with J gene TRBJ2-7; tentatively, D is TRBD1 (5 bases). The CDR3 loop spans 12 amino acids. Germline assignment: CDR1 PRHDT and CDR2 FYEKMQ (reference sequence). V was cut by 5 bases and J by 5 bases, with 10 bases left in between.

The chain is built from TRBV7-2 and TRBJ1-4; D possibly corresponds to TRBD1 (6 bases). The CDR3 is 13 amino acids. Germline V lookup: CDR1 SGHTA, CDR2 FQGNSA. Trimming pared 5 bases from V and 7 bases from J, leaving 11 bases between. The CDR3 reads CASSPQTGEKLFF. CDR3 DNA: TGTGCCAGCAGCCCGCAGACAGGTGAAAAACTGTTTTTT.

This chain connects TRBV7-8 to TRBJ2-2; tentatively, D is TRBD1 (6 bases). V lost 5 bases, J lost 5 bases, and 9 bases lay in between. The CDR3 length is 13 residues. Per the germline V gene, CDR1 is SGHVS and CDR2 is FQNEAQ. CDR3 in amino acids: CASSSTGTGELFF. CDR3 nucleotide sequence: TGTGCCAGCAGCAGCACAGGGACCGGGGAGCTGTTTTTT.

This chain uses TRBV18 with TRBJ2-3, with 9 bases matching TRBD1. The CDR3 consists of 16 residues. Trimming took 2 bases from V and 3 from J; bases not matched to a gene: 6. Germline loops: CDR1 KGHSH, CDR2 LQKENI. The CDR3 sequence is CASSPIQGANTDTQYF. CDR3 nucleotides: TGTGCCAGCTCACCAATACAGGGGGCAAATACAGATACGCAGTATTTT.

V usage is TRBV4-1 and J usage is TRBJ2-7; 9 bases are shared with TRBD1. CDR3 length equals 17 residues. Losses at the gene ends were 3 bases for V and 0 bases for J; bases not matched to a gene: 9. Per germline, CDR1 MGHRA and CDR2 YSYEKL. The CDR3 nucleotides are TGCGCCAGCAGCCACCGATTTGGGACAGGGAACTCCTACGAGCAGTACTTC. This codes for CASSHRFGTGNSYEQYF.